The following is a T cell receptor beta chain sequence with its context. The record originates from a study of OX40 agonist ivuxolimab in advanced cancers. For the study at large: Three patients showed partial responses: one hepatocellular carcinoma and two cutaneous melanoma cases.

The assay was immunoSEQ multiplex PCR, and TCRdb's table has in-frame clones only and misses some. Of roughly 36,000 clones in the sample, around 90% were seen once. The CDR3 is 13 amino acids. In germline, CDR1 is MDHEN, CDR2 SYDVKM. V was pared by 5 bases and J by 5 bases, with 12 bases between. The clonotype was recovered from an adult with an advanced solid tumor such as melanoma, head and neck, liver or kidney cancer. The specimen was CD4+ or CD8+ T cells sorted from blood, collected in a trial of the OX40 agonist ivuxolimab. V and J are TRBV28 and TRBJ2-5, with TRBD1 as a possible D gene (5 bases). In DNA form, the CDR3 reads TGTGCCAGCAGTGTGCCAGGGTTGGAGACCCAGTACTTC. It encodes CASSVPGLETQYF.